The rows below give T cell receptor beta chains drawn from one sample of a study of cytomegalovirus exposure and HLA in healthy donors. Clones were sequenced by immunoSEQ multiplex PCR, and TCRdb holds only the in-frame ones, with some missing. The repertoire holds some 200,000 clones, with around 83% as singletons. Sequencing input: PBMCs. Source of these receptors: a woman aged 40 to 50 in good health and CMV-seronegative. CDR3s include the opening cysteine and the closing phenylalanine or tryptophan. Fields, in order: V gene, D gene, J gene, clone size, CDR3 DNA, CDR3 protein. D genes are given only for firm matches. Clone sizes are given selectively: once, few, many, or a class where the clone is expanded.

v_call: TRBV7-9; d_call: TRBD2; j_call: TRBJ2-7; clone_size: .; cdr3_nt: TGTGCCAGCAGCCCGTCGGGGGGAGGTAACTACGAGCAGTACTTC; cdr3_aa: CASSPSGGGNYEQYF
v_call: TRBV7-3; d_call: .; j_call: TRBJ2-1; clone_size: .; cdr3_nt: TGTGCCAGCAGCCAAGGGTCGGGGAATGAGCAGTTCTTC; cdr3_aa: CASSQGSGNEQFF
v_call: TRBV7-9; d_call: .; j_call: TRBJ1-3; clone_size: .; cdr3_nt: TGTGCCACCCTTTACAGCAGGGCTGGAAACACCATATATTTT; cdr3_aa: CATLYSRAGNTIYF
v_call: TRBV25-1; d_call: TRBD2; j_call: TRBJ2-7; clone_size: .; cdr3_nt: TGTGCCAGCACAATGACTAGCGGGAGGTTCGAGCAGTACTTC; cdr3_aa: CASTMTSGRFEQYF
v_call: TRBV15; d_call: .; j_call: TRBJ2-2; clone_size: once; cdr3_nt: TGTGCCACCAACTTAGGGGTACAGGCCGGGGAGCTGTTTTTT; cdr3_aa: CATNLGVQAGELFF
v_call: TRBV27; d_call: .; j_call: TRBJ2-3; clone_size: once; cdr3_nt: TGTGCCAGCAGTTTTGACAGGAGCACAGATACGCAGTATTTT; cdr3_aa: CASSFDRSTDTQYF
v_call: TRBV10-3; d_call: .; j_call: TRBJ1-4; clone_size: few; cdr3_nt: TGTGCCATCAGTGGGCAGTTAAATGAAAAACTGTTTTTT; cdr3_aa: CAISGQLNEKLFF
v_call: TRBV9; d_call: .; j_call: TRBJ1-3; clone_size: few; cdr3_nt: TGTGCCAGCAGCGCCGAGGGCTCTCCGGGGTTTGTTGGAAACACCATATATTTT; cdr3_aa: CASSAEGSPGFVGNTIYF
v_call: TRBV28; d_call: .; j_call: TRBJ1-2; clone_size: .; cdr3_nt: TGTGCCAGCGGCACGCAAGAGGGTCGTGGCTACACCTTC; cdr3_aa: CASGTQEGRGYTF
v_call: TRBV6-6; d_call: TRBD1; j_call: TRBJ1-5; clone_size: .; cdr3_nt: TGTGCCAGCAGCTACAGGGGGTCTAATAGCAATCAGCCCCAGCATTTT; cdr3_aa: CASSYRGSNSNQPQHF
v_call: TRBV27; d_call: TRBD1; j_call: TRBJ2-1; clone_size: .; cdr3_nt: TGTGCCAGCAGGCCAAATCAGGGGGAGCTGTTCTTC; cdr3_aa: CASRPNQGELFF
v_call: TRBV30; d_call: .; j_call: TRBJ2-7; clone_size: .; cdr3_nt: TGTGCCTGGAGTAGGGGACATCTCGAGCAGTACTTC; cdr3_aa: CAWSRGHLEQYF
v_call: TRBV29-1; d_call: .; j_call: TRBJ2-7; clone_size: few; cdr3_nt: TGCAGCCCCTTGGGTGGGGGAGGCGAGCAGTACTTC; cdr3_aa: CSPLGGGGEQYF
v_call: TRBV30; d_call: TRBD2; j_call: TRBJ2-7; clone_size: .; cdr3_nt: TGTGCCTCGTCTGGCGGGAGCGGCTACGAGCAGTACTTC; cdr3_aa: CASSGGSGYEQYF
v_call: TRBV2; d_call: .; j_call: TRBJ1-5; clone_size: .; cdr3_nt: TGTGCCAGCAACTGGGCCCTCAATCAGCCCCAGCATTTT; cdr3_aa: CASNWALNQPQHF
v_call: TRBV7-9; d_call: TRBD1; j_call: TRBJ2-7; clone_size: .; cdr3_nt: TGTGCCAGCAGCTTAGTGAGGGGGCGCGAGCAGTACTTC; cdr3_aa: CASSLVRGREQYF
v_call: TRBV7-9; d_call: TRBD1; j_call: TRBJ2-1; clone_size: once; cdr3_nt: TGTGCCAGCAGCTTAGGACAGGGGATTAACAATGAGCAGTTCTTC; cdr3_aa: CASSLGQGINNEQFF
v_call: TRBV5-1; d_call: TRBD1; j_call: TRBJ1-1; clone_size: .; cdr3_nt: TGCGCCAGCAGCAAGACAGGGGGCGGGAACACTGAAGCTTTCTTT; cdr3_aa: CASSKTGGGNTEAFF
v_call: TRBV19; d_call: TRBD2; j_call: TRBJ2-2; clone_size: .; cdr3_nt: TGTGCCAGTTCAACTAGGCGGGAGGGACCCACCGGGGAGCTGTTTTTT; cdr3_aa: CASSTRREGPTGELFF
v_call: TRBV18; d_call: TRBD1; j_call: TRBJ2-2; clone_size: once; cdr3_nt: TGTGCCAGCTCAAGGGACAGGTACACCGGGGAGCTGTTTTTT; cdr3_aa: CASSRDRYTGELFF
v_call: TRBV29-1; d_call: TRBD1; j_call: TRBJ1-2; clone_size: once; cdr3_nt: TGCAGCGTTCCCCGGACAGGGTGGGCCGCCGGTGGCTCCAACTATGGCTACACCTTC; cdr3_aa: CSVPRTGWAAGGSNYGYTF
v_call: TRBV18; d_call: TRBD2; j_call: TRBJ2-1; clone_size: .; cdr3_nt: TGTGCCAGCTCGCCGACTAGCAGCTACAATGAGCAGTTCTTC; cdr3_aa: CASSPTSSYNEQFF
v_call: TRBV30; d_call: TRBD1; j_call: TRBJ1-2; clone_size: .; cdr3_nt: TGTGCCTGGAGTGCCTTACGAACGGACAGGTTTAACTATGGCTACACCTTC; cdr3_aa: CAWSALRTDRFNYGYTF
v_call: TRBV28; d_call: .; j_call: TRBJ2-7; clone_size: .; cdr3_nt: TGTGCCAGCGGCGAGCGCATCCCCTCCTACGAGCAGTACTTC; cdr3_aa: CASGERIPSYEQYF
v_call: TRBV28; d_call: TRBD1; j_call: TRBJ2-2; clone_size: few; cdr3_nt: TGTGCCAGCAGGTGGACAGGGGCCGGGGAGCTGTTTTTT; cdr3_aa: CASRWTGAGELFF
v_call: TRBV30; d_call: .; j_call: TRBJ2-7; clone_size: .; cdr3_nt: TGTGCCTGGAGTGAAACTGGACTCACACTGGGTGAGCAGTACTTC; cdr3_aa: CAWSETGLTLGEQYF
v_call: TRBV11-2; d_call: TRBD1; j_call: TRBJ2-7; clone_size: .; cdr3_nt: TGTGCCAGCAGCAATCACAGGGGTCGCGAGCAGTACTTC; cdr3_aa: CASSNHRGREQYF
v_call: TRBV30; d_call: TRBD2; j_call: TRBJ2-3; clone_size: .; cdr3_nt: TGTGCCTGGAGCATAGCGGGAGGTTCAGATACGCAGTATTTT; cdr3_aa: CAWSIAGGSDTQYF
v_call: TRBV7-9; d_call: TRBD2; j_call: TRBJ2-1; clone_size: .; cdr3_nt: TGTGCCAGCAACCCGCCTGGGCTAGCGGGAGGGCATGAGCAGTTCTTC; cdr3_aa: CASNPPGLAGGHEQFF
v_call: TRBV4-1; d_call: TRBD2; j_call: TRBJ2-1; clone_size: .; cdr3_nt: TGCGCCAGCAGCGGATTCGGGGGGGTTAAGTCCTACAATGAGCAGTTCTTC; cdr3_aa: CASSGFGGVKSYNEQFF
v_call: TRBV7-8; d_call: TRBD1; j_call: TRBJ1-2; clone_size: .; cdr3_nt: TGTGCCAGCAGCCCAACCGACAGGGGAGGCCTTGGCTACACCTTC; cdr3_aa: CASSPTDRGGLGYTF
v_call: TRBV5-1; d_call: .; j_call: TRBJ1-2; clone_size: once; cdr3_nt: TGCGCCAGCAGTCCTGGGGCTGGCTACACCTTC; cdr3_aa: CASSPGAGYTF
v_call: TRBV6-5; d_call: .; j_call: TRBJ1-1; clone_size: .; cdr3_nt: TGTGCCAGCAGTCACGACGGGGTCGGGAACACTGAAGCTTTCTTT; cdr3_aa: CASSHDGVGNTEAFF
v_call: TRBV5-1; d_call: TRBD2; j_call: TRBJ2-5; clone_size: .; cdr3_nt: TGCGCCAGCAGCCGCACTAGCGGGAGTTTGGAGACCCAGTACTTC; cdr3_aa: CASSRTSGSLETQYF
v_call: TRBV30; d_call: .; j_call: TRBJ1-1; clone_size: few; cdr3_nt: TGTGCCTGGACCGTAGGGGACACTGAAGCTTTCTTT; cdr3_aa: CAWTVGDTEAFF
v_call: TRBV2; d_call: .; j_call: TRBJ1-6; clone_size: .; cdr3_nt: TGTGCCAGCAGTGGTAGGACAGCCGCTAATTCACCCCTCCACTTT; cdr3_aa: CASSGRTAANSPLHF
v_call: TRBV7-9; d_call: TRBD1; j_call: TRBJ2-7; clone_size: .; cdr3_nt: TGTGCCAGCAGCTCCCCGACCGGGACAGGGTTCAACGAGCAGTACTTC; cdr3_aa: CASSSPTGTGFNEQYF
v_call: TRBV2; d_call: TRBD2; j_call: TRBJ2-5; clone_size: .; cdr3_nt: TGTGCCAGCAGTGAAGGAAGCCGGGAGGGGATCGAGACCCAGTACTTC; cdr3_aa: CASSEGSREGIETQYF
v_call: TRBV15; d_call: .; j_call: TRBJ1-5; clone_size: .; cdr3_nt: TGCGCCACCAGCAGAGATCTCGGCGGCAATAGCAATCAGCCCCAGCATTTT; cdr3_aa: CATSRDLGGNSNQPQHF
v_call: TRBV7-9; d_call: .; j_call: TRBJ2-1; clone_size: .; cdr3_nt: TGTGCCAGCACCTTATGGGGAGCGGAGTGGAGCTCCTACAATGAGCAGTTCTTC; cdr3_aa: CASTLWGAEWSSYNEQFF
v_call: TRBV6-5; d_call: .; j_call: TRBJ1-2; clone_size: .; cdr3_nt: TGTGCCAGCAGTTACTACAGGTCTGACTATGGCTACACCTTC; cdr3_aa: CASSYYRSDYGYTF
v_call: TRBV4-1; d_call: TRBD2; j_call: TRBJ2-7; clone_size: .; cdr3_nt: TGCGCCAGCAGCCCACGGGAGGTATCGGGGGAGCAGTACTTC; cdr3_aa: CASSPREVSGEQYF
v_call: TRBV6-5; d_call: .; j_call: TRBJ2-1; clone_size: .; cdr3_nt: TGTGCCAGCAGTTACTCCAATTACAATGAGCAGTTCTTC; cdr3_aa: CASSYSNYNEQFF
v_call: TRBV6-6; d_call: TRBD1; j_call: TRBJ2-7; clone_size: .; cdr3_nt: TGTGCCAGCAGTTACTCGACAGGGGTATTCAACGAGCAGTACTTC; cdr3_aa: CASSYSTGVFNEQYF
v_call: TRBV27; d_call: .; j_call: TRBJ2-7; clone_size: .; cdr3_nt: TGTGCCAGCAGTTTATCCCAGGCCGCCTACGAGCAGTACTTC; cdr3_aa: CASSLSQAAYEQYF
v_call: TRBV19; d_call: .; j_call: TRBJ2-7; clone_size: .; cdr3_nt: TGTGCCAGTAGTATAACTCTGACACGGTACGAGCAGTACTTC; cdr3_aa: CASSITLTRYEQYF